This TCR beta chain was identified in a study of shared clonotypes between healthy human individuals. Study background: Three plates each covered CD4 naive and memory; CD8 naive two, CD8 memory one.

Produced via immunoSEQ multiplex PCR; TCRdb's table is partial and in-frame only. The sample records around 550,000 clones, approximately 95% being singletons. CD45RO-negative, CCR7-positively selected cells formed the naive CD8 fraction, excluding terminally differentiated effector memory CD45RA+ cells. Study-level results: Owing to a small donor count, the genetic and exposure-history diversity represented was limited. About 5% of naive CD4 clonotypes were shared across several donors.

A remark on this clone: Its antigen remains unknown.

CDR3 length: 14 residues. Germline V gene data show CDR1 as MNHEY and CDR2 as SMNVEV (reference sequence). The ends were cut back, 2 bases at V and 7 bases at J, with 11 bases in the middle. The sequencing sample was made of naive CD8+ T cells sorted from blood. The sequence was collected from a woman aged 25 to 39 in good health. V is TRBV27 and J is TRBJ2-2; TRBD2 might be the D (5 bases). CDR3 region: CASSLVGGGGELFF. DNA of the CDR3: TGTGCCAGCAGTTTAGTGGGCGGAGGCGGGGAGCTGTTTTTT.